The 22 T cell receptor beta chains in this list originate from one sample, sequenced in a study of CD8+CD57+ T cells in acquired aplastic anemia. TCR beta VDJ and CDR3 profiling used genomic DNA as template. TCRdb reprocessed the reads with MiXCR, giving one entry per CDR3 protein. The table records under 250,000 distinct CDR3 sequences, 34% of them present only once. The sequenced sample was sorted CD4+, CD8+, or CD8+CD57+ T cells (not recorded which) from PBMCs. These receptors were obtained from a human donor in good health, serving as a control.

This clonotype was recorded only once. The V gene is TRBV2, the J gene TRBJ2-5; 7 positions agree with TRBD2. J gave up 1 base and V 5 bases, and 7 bases lay outside the gene matches. The CDR3 sequence is 15 residues long. Germline-derived CDR1 and CDR2 are SNHLY and FYNNEI. CDR3 sequence reads: CASSPAPGGQETQYF. Written as DNA, the CDR3 is TGTGCCAGCAGTCCGGCCCCGGGAGGCCAAGAGACCCAGTACTTC.

This clonotype was counted only a few times. This chain links TRBV19 with TRBJ2-7, with 7 bases lining up with TRBD1. V lost 5 bases to trimming and J lost 2 bases; unmatched junction nucleotides: 6. The CDR3 is 14 residues long. The V gene's germline CDR1 is LNHDA and CDR2 SQIVND (reference sequence). The CDR3 here is CASSFSGTAYEQYF. CDR3 sequence (DNA): TGTGCCAGTAGTTTCTCCGGGACAGCCTACGAGCAGTACTTC.

The chain has TRBV7-2 and TRBJ2-2; TRBD1 matches 7 bases. V was pared by 2 bases and J by 4 bases, with 4 bases of the junction left unmatched. The CDR3 has 15 residues. CDR1 SGHTA and CDR2 FQGNSA come from the germline V gene. CDR3 region: CASSLSRGLTGELFF. The CDR3 DNA reads as TGTGCCAGCAGCTTAAGTAGGGGGCTCACCGGGGAGCTGTTTTTT.

The CDR3 DNA reads as TGTGCCAGTAGTACCTCAGGGGCCTCCTACAATGAGCAGTTCTTC. This translates into CASSTSGASYNEQFF. This chain uses TRBV19 with TRBJ2-1, with TRBD1 as a possible D gene (6 bases). Germline V gene data show CDR1 as LNHDA and CDR2 as SQIVND (reference sequence). V was trimmed by 4 bases and J by 0 bases, leaving 10 bases between them. This CDR3 contains 15 residues.

This clonotype was seen repeatedly, ten times or more. This chain links TRBV7-2 with TRBJ2-7, with 10 bases matching TRBD1. CDR3 length: 14 amino acids. Germline-derived CDR1 and CDR2 are SGHTA and FQGNSA. J gave up 5 bases and V 3 bases, and 4 bases lay outside the gene matches. The DNA for the CDR3 is TGTGCCAGCAGCTTTGGACAGGGGGTAAACGAGCAGTACTTC. This gives the protein CASSFGQGVNEQYF.

A few counts support this clonotype. One base away lies a much larger clone, so this may be a sequencing read error. The chain has TRBV29-1 and TRBJ2-3, with TRBD2 identical over 7 bases. V dropped 6 bases and J dropped 4; count of bases not matched to a gene: 7. The CDR3 is 13 residues long. The V gene's germline CDR1 is SQVTM and CDR2 ANQGSEA. CDR3 nucleotide sequence: TGCAGCGTCCTGGGGGGGACCTCAGATACGCAGTATTTT. As protein: CSVLGGTSDTQYF.

This clonotype was recorded once. J is TRBJ1-4 and V is TRBV2; D unclear. The CDR3 is 14 amino acids. Trimming took 4 bases from V and 3 from J, leaving 9 bases between them. Germline assignment: CDR1 SNHLY and CDR2 FYNNEI. The DNA for the CDR3 is TGTGCCAGCAGTGCTGTTGGGCCTAATGAAAAACTGTTTTTT. It codes for CASSAVGPNEKLFF.

The chain has TRBV10-3 and TRBJ2-7; 9 bases map to TRBD1. V was pared by 6 bases and J by 7 bases, with 10 bases of the junction left unmatched. This CDR3 is built from 14 residues. Germline V gene data show CDR1 as ENHRY and CDR2 as SYGVKD. DNA for the CDR3: TGTGCCATCAGCCAGACAGGGGGTATTGAAGAGCAGTACTTC. Its translation is CAISQTGGIEEQYF.

V is TRBV30 and J is TRBJ2-7; D unresolved. Germline values: CDR1 GTSNPN, CDR2 SVGIG (reference sequence). The CDR3 is 14 residues long. V lost 3 bases to trimming and J lost 3 bases, with 15 bases between them. The DNA for the CDR3 is TGTGCCTGGAGCGACGAGATAAATAACTACGAGCAGTACTTC. This codes for CAWSDEINNYEQYF. The complete variable domain, with remaining parts taken from reference TRBV30 and TRBJ2-7, reads SQTIHQWPATLVQPVGSPLSLECTVEGTSNPNLYWYRQAAGRGLQLLFYSVGIGQISSEVPQNLSASRPQDRQFILSSKKLLLSDSGFYLCAWSDEINNYEQYFGPGTRLTVT.

The CDR3 DNA reads TGTGCCAGCAGTTTTTCGGGACTAGCGGGACCCGAGCAGTACTTC. The encoded protein is CASSFSGLAGPEQYF. The rearrangement links TRBV12-3 or TRBV12-4 to TRBJ2-7; TRBD2 matches 13 bases. The CDR3 consists of 15 residues. J gave up 6 bases and V 3 bases, and 5 bases lay outside the gene matches.

This clonotype was counted a single time. The V gene is TRBV10-1, the J gene TRBJ1-2, with a possible D match to TRBD1 (5 bases). V lost 6 bases to trimming and J lost 7 bases, with 9 bases between them. The CDR3 runs 11 residues. The germline V gene has CDR1 WNHNN and CDR2 SYGVQD (reference sequence). This chain's CDR3 is CASRSTAGYTF. CDR3 DNA: TGCGCCAGCAGATCGACAGCTGGCTACACCTTC.

This clonotype was observed once. This chain joins TRBV10-1 and TRBJ2-5; perhaps TRBD2 as D (5 bases). The ends were cut back, 4 bases at V and 5 bases at J, with 11 bases in the middle. Germline CDR1 and CDR2: WNHNN and SYGVQD (reference sequence). This CDR3 contains 13 residues. Here the CDR3 reads CASSASLEETQYF. The CDR3 nucleotides read TGCGCCAGCAGTGCTAGCCTCGAGGAGACCCAGTACTTC.

This clonotype has a handful of counts. The chain links TRBV12-3 or TRBV12-4 to TRBJ2-1; 9 bases map to TRBD2. V was pared by 5 bases and J by 0 bases, with 5 bases of the junction left unmatched. The length of the CDR3 is 16 residues. The DNA for the CDR3 is TGTGCCAGCAGTAAGACTAGCGGATACTCCTACAATGAGCAGTTCTTC. Amino acid sequence: CASSKTSGYSYNEQFF.

The table lists this clonotype with a few counts. J is TRBJ2-1 and V is TRBV3-1; D possibly corresponds to TRBD2 (5 bases). Germline loops: CDR1 LGHDT, CDR2 YNNKEL (reference sequence). CDR3 size: 15 residues. Trimming removed 4 bases from V and 2 bases from J, with 12 bases in between. The DNA of the CDR3 is TGTGCCAGCAGCCGTGGGAGTTTTGCCTACAATGAGCAGTTCTTC. Protein sequence: CASSRGSFAYNEQFF.

There are many counts of this clonotype. The DNA for the CDR3 is TGTGCCAGCAGCGTAGGTCATGGGGGTAAACAAGAGACCCAGTACTTC. Amino acid sequence: CASSVGHGGKQETQYF. The V gene is TRBV9, the J gene TRBJ2-5; D may match TRBD1 or TRBD2 (5 bases each). The CDR3 is 16 residues long. With 0 bases removed from V and 2 bases from J, the gap between germline ends came to 14 bases. CDR1 and CDR2 from the germline V gene are SGDLS and YYNGEE.

This clonotype was picked up many times. This sequence joins TRBV4-3 and TRBJ1-2; D call uncertain. The germline V and J ends were trimmed by 3 bases and 4 bases, with 15 bases remaining between them. This CDR3 is 15 amino acids long. Germline CDR1 LGHNA, CDR2 YSLEER. For the CDR3, the DNA is TGCGCCAGCAGCCACTTGCTTCGAGAGTCCTATGGCTACACCTTC. Encoded protein: CASSHLLRESYGYTF.

This clonotype was found many times. V usage is TRBV20-1 and J usage is TRBJ2-3, with D unclear. V lost 6 bases and J 2 bases, leaving 15 bases between the germline ends. The CDR3 spans 14 residues. From germline, CDR1 is DFQATT and CDR2 SNEGSKA (reference sequence). This chain's CDR3 is CSAIFPGVTDTQYF. CDR3 DNA sequence: TGCAGTGCCATATTCCCTGGGGTCACAGATACGCAGTATTTT.

To note about this clonotype: Possible read error: a much larger clone is one base away. Since no conserved phenylalanine or tryptophan closes the CDR3, a read error is the likely cause. The V gene is TRBV20-1, the J gene TRBJ2-1, with 9 nucleotides matching TRBD2. The CDR3 contains 13 residues. Germline V gene data show CDR1 as DFQATT and CDR2 as SNEGSKA (reference sequence). Trimming at V came to 6 bases and at J to 7 bases, leaving 7 bases not matched to a gene. As DNA, the CDR3 is TGCAGTGCCAATAGCGGGAGCCGAAATGAGCAGTTCCTC. Residues: CSANSGSRNEQFL.

The chain is built from TRBV10-2 and TRBJ2-2; D remains unclear. The V end lost 4 bases, the J end lost 3 bases, and 12 bases lay between the germline ends. The CDR3 covers 15 residues. In germline, CDR1 is WSHSY, CDR2 SAAADI. CDR3 sequence reads: CASSATTGDTGELFF. DNA for the CDR3: TGCGCCAGCAGTGCGACGACCGGAGACACCGGGGAGCTGTTTTTT.

This clonotype was found many times. This sequence joins TRBV10-3 and TRBJ2-6; possible D gene TRBD2, 6 bases. The germline V and J ends were trimmed by 6 bases and 0 bases, with 9 bases remaining between them. CDR3 size: 15 residues. Germline V gives CDR1 ENHRY, CDR2 SYGVKD. The CDR3 DNA sequence: TGTGCCATCAGCCCGGGACTCTCTGGGGCCAACGTCCTGACTTTC. Its protein is CAISPGLSGANVLTF.

The chain recombines TRBV14 with TRBJ2-4; a possible D gene is TRBD1 (6 bases). The CDR3 spans 15 residues. Trimming took off 3 bases at V and 0 bases at J, with 9 bases between the two ends. CDR1 is SGHDN, CDR2 FVKESK, per germline. Written as DNA, the CDR3 is TGTGCCAGCAGCCAGACAGGAGTAGCCAAAAACATTCAGTACTTC. Protein: CASSQTGVAKNIQYF.

The chain uses TRBV30 and TRBJ2-5; TRBD1 matches at 8 bases. The ends lost 4 bases at V and 4 bases at J; junction bases unmatched: 5. The CDR3 is 13 amino acids. Germline CDR1 and CDR2: GTSNPN and SVGIG (reference sequence). In nucleotides, the CDR3 is TGTGCCTGGAACAGGGGGGTCTCAGAGACCCAGTACTTC. Translated, it gives CAWNRGVSETQYF. Combining the CDR3 with reference TRBV30 and TRBJ2-5 gives the whole variable domain SQTIHQWPATLVQPVGSPLSLECTVEGTSNPNLYWYRQAAGRGLQLLFYSVGIGQISSEVPQNLSASRPQDRQFILSSKKLLLSDSGFYLCAWNRGVSETQYFGPGTRLLVL.